This TCR beta chain stems from a study of cytomegalovirus exposure and HLA in healthy donors. The overall study: From about 170 million T cells, an earlier analysis saw around 120 million unique TCR beta sequences. Among about 400 genotyped donors, around 80% fell in the Caucasian-associated ancestry cluster. Overall study findings and caveats: Later analysis identified 16,000 or so TCR beta sequences associated with HLA alleles, using a false discovery rate threshold of 0.05. In a later analysis, TCR beta V- and J-gene trimming showed a link to a missense DCLRE1C variant.

As regards this clone: Its antigen is undetermined.

The germline V gene encodes CDR1 SGHTA and CDR2 FQGNSA. V dropped 5 bases and J dropped 2; count of bases not matched to a gene: 9. This CDR3 region has 15 residues. The PCR used 60 Vbeta and 13 Jbeta primers. The assay was immunoSEQ multiplex PCR, and TCRdb's table has in-frame clones only and misses some. The sample includes about 160,000 clones, approximately 80% of them seen just once. This receptor was obtained from a man aged 45 to 65 in good health and CMV-seropositive. Sequenced sample: PBMCs. The chain employs TRBV7-2 and TRBJ2-7, with 7 positions matching TRBD2. The CDR3: CASSLTSGRAYEQYF. The DNA of the CDR3 is TGTGCCAGCAGCCTAACGTCGGGGAGGGCCTACGAGCAGTACTTC.